This TCR beta chain came from a study of beta chain features in type 1 diabetes. The isolated RNA, all of it, was reverse transcribed, so expressed TCRB transcripts were what got sequenced. Assay used: immunoSEQ multiplex PCR; TCRdb lists only in-frame clones, some missing. Counted here are a few hundred thousand clones, 25% to 30% occurring once; the ten biggest clones make up approximately 4%. CD4+ naive, central memory, regulatory and stem cell-like memory cells were sorted via CD45RO/CCR7/CD25/CD127/CD95/CD27. Per the germline V gene, CDR1 is SGHDN and CDR2 is FVKESK. The CDR3 consists of 14 residues. V shed 2 bases and J shed 1 base, with 8 bases lying between them. Study observations and caveats: Sequencing used cDNA, and cells with high TCR expression could therefore be over-represented.

This clone was counted only a few times. Its target is not known. The TCR comes from a man aged 30 to 45 in good health. The chain employs TRBV14 and TRBJ1-1; D remains unclear. Sequenced sample: central memory CD4+ T cells from blood. The DNA for the CDR3 is TGTGCCAGCAGCCAAAGTCTGGGGAACACTGAAGCTTTCTTT. Translation: CASSQSLGNTEAFF.